This TCR beta chain derives from a study of T cell responses to AZD1222 COVID-19 vaccine. General observations from the study: Spike was spanned by vaccine-associated CD4 TCRs, with dominance at 160-218 and 743-854.

Regarding this clone: No antigen is known for it.

Measured with immunoSEQ multiplex PCR; TCRdb has only the in-frame clones, and not every one. Found here are 200,000 or so clones, about 94% of them singletons; the top ten hold approximately 1%. CDR3 length equals 14 residues. The V gene lost 5 bases and the J gene lost 7 bases, with 17 bases spanning the gap. Germline V gene lookup returns CDR1 LNHDA and CDR2 SQIVND (reference sequence). V usage is TRBV19 and J usage is TRBJ1-1; tentatively, D is TRBD1 (5 bases). The origin of this receptor is an adult who received the AZD1222 COVID-19 vaccine. Sequencing used peripheral blood, obtained 28 days after the second AZD1222 dose. The CDR3 sequence: CASSFRGIRGEAFF. As DNA, the CDR3 is TGTGCCAGTAGTTTTCGAGGGATAAGGGGTGAAGCTTTCTTT.